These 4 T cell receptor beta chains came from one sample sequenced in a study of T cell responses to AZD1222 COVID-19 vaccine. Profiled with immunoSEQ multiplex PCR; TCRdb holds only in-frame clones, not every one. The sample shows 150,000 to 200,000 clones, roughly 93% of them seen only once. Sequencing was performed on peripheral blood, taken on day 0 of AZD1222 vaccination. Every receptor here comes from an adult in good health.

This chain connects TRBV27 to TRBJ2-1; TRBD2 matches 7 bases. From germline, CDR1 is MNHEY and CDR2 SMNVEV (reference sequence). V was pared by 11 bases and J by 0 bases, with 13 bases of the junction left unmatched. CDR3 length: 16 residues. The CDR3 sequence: CAASPASGYSYNEQFF. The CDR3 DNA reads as TGTGCCGCGAGCCCGGCTAGCGGCTACTCCTACAATGAGCAGTTCTTC.

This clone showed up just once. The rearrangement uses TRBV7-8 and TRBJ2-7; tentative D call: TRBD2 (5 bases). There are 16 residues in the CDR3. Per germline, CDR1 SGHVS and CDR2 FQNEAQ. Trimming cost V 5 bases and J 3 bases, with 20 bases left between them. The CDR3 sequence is CASSPRGKGAIYEQYF. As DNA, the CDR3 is TGTGCCAGCAGCCCCCGGGGAAAGGGAGCCATCTACGAGCAGTACTTC.

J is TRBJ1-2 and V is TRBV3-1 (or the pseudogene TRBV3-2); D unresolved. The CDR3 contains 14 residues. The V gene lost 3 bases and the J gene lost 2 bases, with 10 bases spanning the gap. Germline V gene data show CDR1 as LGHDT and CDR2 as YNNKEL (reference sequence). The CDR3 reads CASSQWTVNYGYTF. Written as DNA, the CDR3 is TGTGCCAGCAGCCAGTGGACGGTGAACTATGGCTACACCTTC.

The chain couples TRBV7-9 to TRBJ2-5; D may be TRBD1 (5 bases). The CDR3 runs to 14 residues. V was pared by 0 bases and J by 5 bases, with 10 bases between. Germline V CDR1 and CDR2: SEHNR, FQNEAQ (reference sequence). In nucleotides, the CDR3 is TGTGCCAGCAGCTTAGCGGGGCGTTGGGAGACCCAGTACTTC. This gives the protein CASSLAGRWETQYF.